This TCR beta chain was recorded in a study of blood T cell repertoires in COVID-19. Seattle-derived patients entered the study during active infection and were followed longitudinally. Authors' methods: Amplification of reference gene primers provided the estimated nucleated cell counts. Clones were sequenced by immunoSEQ multiplex PCR, and TCRdb holds only the in-frame ones, with some missing. Clone size and the V and J calls come from that table; the DNA yielded D and trimming. The repertoire consists of 150,000 or so clones, with approximately 83% occurring once and the leading ten covering about an eighth. The germline CDR1 and CDR2 sequences are SGHRS and YFSETQ. V gave up 3 bases and J gave up 5 bases; unmatched junction bases: 30. The CDR3 extends over 23 amino acids. There are a few counts of this clone.

Material for sequencing was peripheral blood. This clonotype originated in a woman aged 55-75 years with COVID-19, enrolled during active disease. The rearrangement links TRBV5-1 to TRBJ2-7; 12 bases agree with TRBD2. The CDR3 region has the DNA TGCGCCAGCAGCTGCACGACTAGCGGGGGTGCAAGCGCTACAAATCTTCGGATAGACGAGCAGTACGTC. Its translation is CASSCTTSGGASATNLRIDEQYV.